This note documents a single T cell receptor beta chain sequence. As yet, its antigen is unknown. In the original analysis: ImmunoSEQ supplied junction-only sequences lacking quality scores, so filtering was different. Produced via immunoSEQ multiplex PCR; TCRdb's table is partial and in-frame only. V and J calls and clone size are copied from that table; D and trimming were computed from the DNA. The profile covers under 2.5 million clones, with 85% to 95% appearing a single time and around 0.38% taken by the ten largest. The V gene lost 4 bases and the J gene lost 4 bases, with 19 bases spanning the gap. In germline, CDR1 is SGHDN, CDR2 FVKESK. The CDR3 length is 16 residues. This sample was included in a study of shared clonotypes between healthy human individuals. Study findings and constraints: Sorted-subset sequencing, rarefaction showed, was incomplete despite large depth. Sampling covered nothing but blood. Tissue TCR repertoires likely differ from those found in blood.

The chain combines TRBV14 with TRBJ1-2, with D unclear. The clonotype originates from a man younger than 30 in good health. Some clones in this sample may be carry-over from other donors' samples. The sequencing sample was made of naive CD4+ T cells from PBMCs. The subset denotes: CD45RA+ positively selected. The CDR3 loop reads CASSRLTRKDAYGYTF. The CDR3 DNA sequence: TGTGCCAGCAGCCGCCTAACTCGCAAAGACGCCTATGGCTACACCTTC.